This entry describes one T cell receptor beta chain. This sample stems from a study of CD8 T cells in Susac syndrome. The germline V gene encodes CDR1 DFQATT and CDR2 SNEGSKA (reference sequence). The CDR3 has 14 residues. Trimming removed 3 bases from V and 4 bases from J; junction bases left unmatched: 8. RNA amounts of roughly 0.45 to 1 ug underwent reverse transcription with random hexamers. TCRdb itself ran the immunoSEQ multiplex PCR reads through MiXCR, one entry per CDR3 protein. Of roughly 110,000 distinct CDR3 sequences in the sample, 80% to 95% are singletons; the top ten hold roughly 0.15%.

This chain links TRBV20-1 with TRBJ1-2; 7 nucleotides match TRBD1. This TCR was sampled from a human donor in good health. Sequenced material: CD4+ T cells from PBMCs. The CDR3, as DNA: TGCAGTGCTAGTCCTACGGGACAGTTCTATGGCTACACCTTC. Protein: CSASPTGQFYGYTF.